One sample yielded the 14 T cell receptor beta chains listed below, sequenced in a study of shared clonotypes between healthy human individuals. Only in-frame clones appear in the TCRdb table, and some are missing; sequencing was by immunoSEQ multiplex PCR. The profile covers 1,100,000 or so clones, with about four fifths appearing a single time and roughly 0.56% taken by the ten largest. The sample taken for sequencing was memory CD4+ T cells from PBMCs. Documented subset: CD45RA-negative fraction. The receptors were sampled from a man aged 18 to 30 in good health. Some clones in this sample may be carry-over from other donors' samples.

The genes are TRBV5-1 and TRBJ1-1; D might be TRBD1 (6 bases). This CDR3 has 16 amino acids. Germline loops: CDR1 SGHRS, CDR2 YFSETQ. Trimming removed 4 bases at V and 4 bases at J, with 20 bases between. CDR3 loop: CASSAGQPRVGTEAFF. In DNA form, the CDR3 reads TGCGCCAGCAGCGCCGGACAGCCCCGTGTTGGCACTGAAGCTTTCTTT.

V usage is TRBV5-4 and J usage is TRBJ1-1, with 9 bases fitting TRBD1. Per germline, CDR1 SGHNT and CDR2 YYREEE (reference sequence). This CDR3 contains 15 residues. V was clipped by 4 bases and J by 3 bases; unmatched bases: 7. The DNA of the CDR3 is TGTGCCAGCAGCAGAACCGGGACAGGGTACACTGAAGCTTTCTTT. This translates into CASSRTGTGYTEAFF. The full variable domain, completed using reference TRBV5-4 and TRBJ1-1, is ETGVTQSPTHLIKTRGQQVTLRCSSQSGHNTVSWYQQALGQGPQFIFQYYREEENGRGNFPPRFSGLQFPNYSSELNVNALELDDSALYLCASSRTGTGYTEAFFGQGTRLTVV.

The count of this clone is one. The chain has TRBV28 and TRBJ1-5, with 8 nucleotides matching TRBD1. V lost 5 bases, J lost 2 bases, and 11 bases stayed unmatched. Germline loops: CDR1 MDHEN, CDR2 SYDVKM. CDR3 length: 17 residues. The CDR3 DNA follows: TGTGCCAGCAGTACTCCGTGGACAGGGAGAGGCAATCAGCCCCAGCATTTT. It codes for CASSTPWTGRGNQPQHF.

The J gene is TRBJ2-7, the V gene TRBV5-1, with D perhaps TRBD2 (6 bases). Germline CDR1 SGHRS, CDR2 YFSETQ. The length of the CDR3 is 16 residues. V lost 2 bases to trimming and J lost 6 bases, with 21 bases between them. The CDR3 here is CASSLLGLGPVPEQYF. Here the CDR3 DNA reads TGCGCCAGCAGCTTATTGGGACTCGGCCCGGTGCCCGAGCAGTACTTC.

This rearrangement joins TRBV2 to TRBJ1-6, with D perhaps matching TRBD1 (5 bases). The CDR3 runs to 13 residues. V gave up 6 bases and J gave up 14 bases, with 17 bases separating them. CDR1 and CDR2 (germline): SNHLY, FYNNEI. The CDR3 spells CASRPLNQGSLHF. In DNA, the CDR3 is TGTGCCAGCAGACCCCTAAACCAGGGATCCCTCCACTTT.

V gene TRBV6-6 combines with J gene TRBJ2-1; D is perhaps TRBD2 (6 bases). V gave up 6 bases and J gave up 7 bases, with 13 bases separating them. CDR1 MNHNY and CDR2 SVGAGI come from the germline V gene (reference sequence). CDR3 length: 13 amino acids. CDR3 sequence (DNA): TGTGCCAGCAGGAGAGTGGGGGGAAATGAGCAGTTCTTC. It encodes CASRRVGGNEQFF.

This clone showed up just a few times. The chain combines TRBV4-2 with TRBJ1-2; 7 nucleotides align to TRBD1. The V segment lost 4 bases and the J segment 6 bases; nucleotides outside the gene matches: 11. The CDR3 covers 15 residues. The germline V gene encodes CDR1 LGHNA and CDR2 YNFKEQ. Here the CDR3 DNA reads TGTGCCAGCAGCCCTCCTCCACTGAGGGGGCATGGCTACACCTTC. Its translation: CASSPPPLRGHGYTF.

In this sample, this clone turned up a few times. The chain employs TRBV10-2 and TRBJ1-1; the match to TRBD1 covers 9 bases. The junction had 9 bases not matched to a gene; V was cut back by 4 bases and J by 6 bases. CDR1 and CDR2 from the germline V gene are WSHSY and SAAADI. The CDR3 spans 15 residues. The CDR3 coding sequence is TGCGCCAGCAGTGCCACCGGGACAGGGCTTTCTGAAGCTTTCTTT. It yields the protein CASSATGTGLSEAFF.

The CDR3, as DNA: TGTGCCAGCAGTCTTAGTTCCTCGGGGACCGGGGAGCTGTTTTTT. Residues: CASSLSSSGTGELFF. The chain uses TRBV27 and TRBJ2-2; weak D call: TRBD2 (5 bases). CDR3 length: 15 residues. Germline lookup yields CDR1 MNHEY and CDR2 SMNVEV (reference sequence). Trimming shortened V by 5 bases and J by 5 bases, and 15 bases separated the two germline ends.

The CDR3 coding sequence is TGTGCCAGCAGTCCCACAGGGGATCAGCCCCAGCATTTT. This gives the protein CASSPTGDQPQHF. J is TRBJ1-5 and V is TRBV27; TRBD1 agrees at 7 bases. Germline trimming cut 5 bases from V and 5 bases from J; bases unmatched to any gene: 3. There are 13 residues in the CDR3. In germline, CDR1 is MNHEY, CDR2 SMNVEV (reference sequence).

The chain is built from TRBV7-2 and TRBJ2-5; 10 bases are shared with TRBD2. In germline, CDR1 is SGHTA, CDR2 FQGNSA. Trimming took 10 bases from V and 5 from J; bases not matched to a gene: 10. The CDR3 consists of 14 residues. The CDR3 loop is CATMRQRGGETQYF. The CDR3 DNA reads as TGTGCCACCATGAGGCAGCGGGGGGGGGAGACCCAGTACTTC.

The V and J genes are TRBV4-3 and TRBJ2-3; 9 bases line up with TRBD1. The CDR3 has 14 amino acids. Germline V gene sequence: CDR1 LGHNA, CDR2 YSLEER. V was clipped by 4 bases and J by 5 bases; unmatched bases: 4. CDR3: CASSLNRGRDTQYF. The CDR3 DNA follows: TGCGCCAGCAGCCTCAACAGGGGGCGAGATACGCAGTATTTT.

V and J are TRBV30 and TRBJ1-1, with D perhaps TRBD1 (6 bases). Germline assignment: CDR1 GTSNPN and CDR2 SVGIG (reference sequence). Deletions cut 3 bases from V and 5 bases from J, with 16 bases between. The CDR3 consists of 14 residues. Here the CDR3 DNA reads TGTGCCTGGAGATTGTGGGGGCATGGGACTGAAGCTTTCTTT. As protein: CAWRLWGHGTEAFF.

The rearrangement joins TRBV28 to TRBJ1-2; D unresolved. CDR3 length equals 13 residues. V gave up 5 bases and J gave up 6 bases, with 13 bases separating them. From germline, CDR1 is MDHEN and CDR2 SYDVKM. DNA of the CDR3: TGTGCCAGCAGTCCCCAACTGGTGGATGGCTACACCTTC. Translated, it gives CASSPQLVDGYTF.